This paragraph reports one T cell receptor beta chain. This entry belongs to a study of blood T cell repertoires in COVID-19. Study information: COVID-19 samples collected from the United States, Italy and Spain covered acute and convalescent phases.

The repertoire was sequenced with immunoSEQ multiplex PCR; TCRdb's copy has only in-frame clones and lacks some. The data show 40,000 to 55,000 clones, more than 70% seen once. Trimming cost V 10 bases and J 1 base, with 14 bases left between them. The length of the CDR3 is 14 residues. CDR1 MNHNY and CDR2 SVGAGI come from the germline V gene (reference sequence). The TCR was taken from a human donor in a cohort sampled during active COVID-19. The chain links TRBV6-6 to TRBJ1-3, with a weak D call TRBD1 (5 bases). The material sequenced was peripheral blood. In DNA, the CDR3 is TGTGCCACCGCTACCCAGGGTTCTGGAAACACCATATATTTT. It yields the protein CATATQGSGNTIYF.